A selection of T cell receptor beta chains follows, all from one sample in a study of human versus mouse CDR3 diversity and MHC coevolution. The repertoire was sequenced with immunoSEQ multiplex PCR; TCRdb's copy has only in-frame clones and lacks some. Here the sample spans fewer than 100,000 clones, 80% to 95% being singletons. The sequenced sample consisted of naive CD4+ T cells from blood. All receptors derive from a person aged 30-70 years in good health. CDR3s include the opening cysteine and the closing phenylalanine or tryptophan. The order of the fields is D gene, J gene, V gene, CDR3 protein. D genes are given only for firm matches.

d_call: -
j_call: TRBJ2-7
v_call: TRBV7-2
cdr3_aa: CASSLANRSPYEQYF

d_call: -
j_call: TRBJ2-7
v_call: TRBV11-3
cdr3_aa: CASSLSLGSNYEQYF

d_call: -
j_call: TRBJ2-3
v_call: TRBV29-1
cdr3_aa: CSVVGEAFLSTDTQYF

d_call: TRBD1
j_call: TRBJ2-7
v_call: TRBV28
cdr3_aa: CASTPGTGQSSYEQYF

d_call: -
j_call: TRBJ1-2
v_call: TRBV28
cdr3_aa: CASSAGLRGYTF

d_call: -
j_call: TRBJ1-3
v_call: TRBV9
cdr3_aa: CASSATLSSGNTIYF

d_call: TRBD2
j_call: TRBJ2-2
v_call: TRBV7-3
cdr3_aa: CASSLTAGAAGELFF

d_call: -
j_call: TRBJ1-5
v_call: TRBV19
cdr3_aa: CASSIRRGSGNQPRHF

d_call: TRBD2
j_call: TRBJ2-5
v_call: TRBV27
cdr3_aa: CASRSSRRAGSGKTQYF

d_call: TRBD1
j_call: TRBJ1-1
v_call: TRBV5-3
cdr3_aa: CARSKGQLMNEEAFF

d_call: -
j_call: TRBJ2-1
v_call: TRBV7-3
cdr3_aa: CASSLPQRDEQFF

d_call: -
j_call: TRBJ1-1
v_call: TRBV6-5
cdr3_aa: CASSLRSGTEAFF

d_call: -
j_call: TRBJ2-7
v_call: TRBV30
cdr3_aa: CAWSVSRAGTLHEQYF

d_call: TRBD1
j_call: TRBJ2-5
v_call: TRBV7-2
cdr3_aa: CASSQQGYQETQYF

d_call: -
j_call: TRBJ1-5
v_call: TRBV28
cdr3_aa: CASIIAGGVGNQPQHF

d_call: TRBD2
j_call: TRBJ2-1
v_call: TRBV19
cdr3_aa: CASTKGLAEYNEQFF

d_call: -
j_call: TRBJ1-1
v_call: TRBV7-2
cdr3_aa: CASSNRKQGSEAFF

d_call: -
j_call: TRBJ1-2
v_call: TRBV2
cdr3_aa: CASKGANYGYTF

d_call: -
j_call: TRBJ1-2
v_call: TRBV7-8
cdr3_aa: CASSLAQFYGYTF

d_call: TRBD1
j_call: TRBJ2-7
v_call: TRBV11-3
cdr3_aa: CASSLTGTGLDEQYF

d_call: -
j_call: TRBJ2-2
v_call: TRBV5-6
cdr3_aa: CASSLGQGNTGELFF

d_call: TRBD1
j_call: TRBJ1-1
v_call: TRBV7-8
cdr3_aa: CASNNPRGLGTEAFF

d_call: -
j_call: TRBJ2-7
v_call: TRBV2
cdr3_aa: CASSDRWPDYEQYF

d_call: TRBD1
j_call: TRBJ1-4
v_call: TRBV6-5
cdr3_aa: CASSYADRRGNEKLFF

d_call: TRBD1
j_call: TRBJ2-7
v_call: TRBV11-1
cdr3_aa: CASSPTPTGADEQYF

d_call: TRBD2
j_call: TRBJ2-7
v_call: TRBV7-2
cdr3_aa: CASSSLYPAGVEQYF

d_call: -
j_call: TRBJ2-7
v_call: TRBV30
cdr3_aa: CASRAGRGTYEQYF

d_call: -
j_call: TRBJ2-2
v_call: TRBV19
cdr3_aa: CASSIAGDPNTGELFF

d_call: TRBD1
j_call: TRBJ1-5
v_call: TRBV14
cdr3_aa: CASSAGGRQPQHF

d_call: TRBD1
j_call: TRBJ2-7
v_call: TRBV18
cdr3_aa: CASSPPGQSYEEQYF

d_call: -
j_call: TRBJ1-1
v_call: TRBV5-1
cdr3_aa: CASCRQLNTEAFF

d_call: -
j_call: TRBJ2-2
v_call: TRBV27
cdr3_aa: CASKRTGNTGELFF

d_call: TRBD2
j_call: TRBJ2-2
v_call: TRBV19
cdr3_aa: CASSTLLAGDTGELFF

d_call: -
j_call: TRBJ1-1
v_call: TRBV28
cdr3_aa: CASSPSGARNTEAFF

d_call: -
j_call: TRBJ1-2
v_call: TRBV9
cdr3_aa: CASSPRVSMNYGYTF

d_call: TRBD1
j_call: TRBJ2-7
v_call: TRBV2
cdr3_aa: CASGTGTGGEQYF

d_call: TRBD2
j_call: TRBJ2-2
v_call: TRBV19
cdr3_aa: CASSPSGGGGTGELFF

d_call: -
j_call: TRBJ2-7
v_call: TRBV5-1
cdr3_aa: CASSLETGSYEQYF

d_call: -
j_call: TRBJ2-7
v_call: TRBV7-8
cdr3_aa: CASSFGAEGDEQYF

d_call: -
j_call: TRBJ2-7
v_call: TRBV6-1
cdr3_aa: CASSEAASFSYEQYF

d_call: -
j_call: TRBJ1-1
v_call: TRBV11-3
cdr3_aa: CASSLGETGEAFF

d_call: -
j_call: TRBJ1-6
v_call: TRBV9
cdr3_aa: CASSDTDRHNSPLHF

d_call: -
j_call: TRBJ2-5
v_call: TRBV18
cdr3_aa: CASSPVKETQYF

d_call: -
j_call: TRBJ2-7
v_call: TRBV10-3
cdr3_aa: CAISEPAGRSDEQYF

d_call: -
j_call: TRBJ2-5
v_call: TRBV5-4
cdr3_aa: CASSPSRGHETQYF

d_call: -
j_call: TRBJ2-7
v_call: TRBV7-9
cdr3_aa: CASSLGLGEQYF

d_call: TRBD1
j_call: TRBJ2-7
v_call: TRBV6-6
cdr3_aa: CASSPGGTGGVYEQYF

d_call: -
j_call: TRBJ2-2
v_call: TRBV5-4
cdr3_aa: CASSFGTPNTGELFF

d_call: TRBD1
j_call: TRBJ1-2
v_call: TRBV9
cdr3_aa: CASSVEGTVYGYTF

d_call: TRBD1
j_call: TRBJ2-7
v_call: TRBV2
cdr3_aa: CASSDRTGLSEQYF

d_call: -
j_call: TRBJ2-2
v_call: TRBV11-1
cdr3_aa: CASSLRSGVGQNTGELFF

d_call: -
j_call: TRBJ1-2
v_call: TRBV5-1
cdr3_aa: CASSWDKNYGYTF

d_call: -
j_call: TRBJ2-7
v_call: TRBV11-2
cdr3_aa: CASSLGKQGITYEQYF

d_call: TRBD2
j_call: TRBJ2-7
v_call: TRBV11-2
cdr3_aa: CASSLEGGIAYEQYF

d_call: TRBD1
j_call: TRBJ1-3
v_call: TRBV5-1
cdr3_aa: CASSRDSSGNTIYF

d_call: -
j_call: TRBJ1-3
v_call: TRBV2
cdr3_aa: CASSGAPRNTIYF